This T cell receptor beta chain was observed in a study of cytomegalovirus exposure and HLA in healthy donors. Findings and caveats of the study: Based on reports, TCR beta sequences accurately predicted HLA-A and HLA-B alleles for most subjects. In a later analysis, most CMV-associated TCR beta chains appeared HLA-restricted.

Of note for this clone: Its antigen remains unidentified.

This CDR3 has 15 amino acids. V lost 3 bases, J lost 10 bases, and 16 bases lay in between. Germline lookup yields CDR1 LNHDA and CDR2 SQIVND (reference sequence). The PCR contained 60 Vbeta and 13 Jbeta primers. Sequencing used immunoSEQ multiplex PCR; TCRdb keeps in-frame clones, though not all of them. The data hold more than 100,000 clones, with over 60% observed a single time. This sequence originates from a man younger than 35 in good health and CMV-seronegative. The chain combines TRBV19 with TRBJ1-6, with D uncertain. The specimen was PBMCs. The CDR3, as DNA: TGTGCCAGTAGTATGGCGGAATCGCGTCTGTCACCCCTCCACTTT. Protein: CASSMAESRLSPLHF.